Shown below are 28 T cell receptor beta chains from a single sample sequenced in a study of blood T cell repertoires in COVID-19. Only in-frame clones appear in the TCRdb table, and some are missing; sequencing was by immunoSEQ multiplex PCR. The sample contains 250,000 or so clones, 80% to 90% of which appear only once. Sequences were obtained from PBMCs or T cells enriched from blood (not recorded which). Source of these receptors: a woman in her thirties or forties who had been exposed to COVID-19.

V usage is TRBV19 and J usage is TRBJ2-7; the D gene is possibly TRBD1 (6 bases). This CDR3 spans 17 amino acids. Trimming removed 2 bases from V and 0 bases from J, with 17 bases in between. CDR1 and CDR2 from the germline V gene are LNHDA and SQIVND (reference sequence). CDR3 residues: CASSIKISGHFSYEQYF. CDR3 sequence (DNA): TGTGCCAGTAGTATAAAAATCTCGGGACACTTCTCCTACGAGCAGTACTTC. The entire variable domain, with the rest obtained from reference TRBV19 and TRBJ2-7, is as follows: DGGITQSPKYLFRKEGQNVTLSCEQNLNHDAMYWYRQDPGQGLRLIYYSQIVNDFQKGDIAEGYSVSREKKESFPLTVTSAQKNPTAFYLCASSIKISGHFSYEQYFGPGTRLTVT.

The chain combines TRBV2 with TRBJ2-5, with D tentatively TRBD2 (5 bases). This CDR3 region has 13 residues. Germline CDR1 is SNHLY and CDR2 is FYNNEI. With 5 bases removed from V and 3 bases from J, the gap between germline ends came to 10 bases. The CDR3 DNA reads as TGTGCCAGCAGTCTAGCTAGGGAAGAGACCCAGTACTTC. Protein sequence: CASSLAREETQYF.

CDR3 in amino acids: CASSPDQVPYGYTF. CDR3 nucleotide sequence: TGTGCCAGCTCGCCCGACCAGGTGCCCTATGGCTACACCTTC. The chain joins TRBV5-6 to TRBJ1-2; D unresolved. Trimming stripped 7 bases from V and 4 bases from J, with 17 bases between. The CDR3 contains 14 residues. The germline V gene has CDR1 SGHDT and CDR2 YYEEEE.

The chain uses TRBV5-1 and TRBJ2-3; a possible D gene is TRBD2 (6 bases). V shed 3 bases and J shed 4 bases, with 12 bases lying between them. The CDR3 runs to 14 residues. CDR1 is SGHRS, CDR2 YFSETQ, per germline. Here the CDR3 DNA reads TGCGCCAGCAGCTCTAAGACTAGTTCAGATACGCAGTATTTT. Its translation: CASSSKTSSDTQYF.

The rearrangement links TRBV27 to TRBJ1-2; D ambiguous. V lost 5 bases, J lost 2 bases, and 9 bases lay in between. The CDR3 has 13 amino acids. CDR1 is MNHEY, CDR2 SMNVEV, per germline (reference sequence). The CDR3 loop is CASSLQANYGYTF. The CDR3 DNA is TGTGCCAGCAGTCTTCAGGCGAACTATGGCTACACCTTC.

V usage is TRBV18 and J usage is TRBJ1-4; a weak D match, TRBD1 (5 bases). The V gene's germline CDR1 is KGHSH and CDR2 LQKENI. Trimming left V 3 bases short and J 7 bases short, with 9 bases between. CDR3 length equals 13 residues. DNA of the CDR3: TGTGCCAGCTCACCTCAGGGTGGTGAAAAACTGTTTTTT. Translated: CASSPQGGEKLFF.

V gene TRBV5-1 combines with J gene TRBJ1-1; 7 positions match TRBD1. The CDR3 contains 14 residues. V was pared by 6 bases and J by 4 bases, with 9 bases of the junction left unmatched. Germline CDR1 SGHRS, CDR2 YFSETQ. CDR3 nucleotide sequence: TGCGCCAGCATGCGCACAGGGGTCGGCACTGAAGCTTTCTTT. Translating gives CASMRTGVGTEAFF.

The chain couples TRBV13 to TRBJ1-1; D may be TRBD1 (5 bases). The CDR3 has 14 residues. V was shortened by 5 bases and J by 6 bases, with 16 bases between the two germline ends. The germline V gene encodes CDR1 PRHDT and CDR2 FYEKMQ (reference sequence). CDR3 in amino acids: CASSNRQDRPEAFF. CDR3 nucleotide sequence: TGTGCCAGCAGCAACAGACAAGACAGACCTGAAGCTTTCTTT.

The chain's CDR3 is CSVGQGPSSYNEQFF. The CDR3 DNA reads TGCAGCGTGGGACAGGGGCCGAGCTCCTACAATGAGCAGTTCTTC. The chain links TRBV29-1 to TRBJ2-1; 10 bases are a match to TRBD1. There are 15 residues in the CDR3. Germline V gene lookup returns CDR1 SQVTM and CDR2 ANQGSEA. The ends lost 6 bases at V and 0 bases at J; junction bases unmatched: 5.

The CDR3 region is CAISESGISGPEAFF. The CDR3 DNA reads as TGTGCCATCAGTGAGTCTGGGATCTCAGGGCCTGAAGCTTTCTTT. The genes are TRBV10-3 and TRBJ1-1; D is perhaps TRBD1 (5 bases). The length of the CDR3 is 15 residues. The ends were cut back, 0 bases at V and 6 bases at J, with 14 bases in the middle. Looked up from germline, CDR1 is ENHRY and CDR2 is SYGVKD.

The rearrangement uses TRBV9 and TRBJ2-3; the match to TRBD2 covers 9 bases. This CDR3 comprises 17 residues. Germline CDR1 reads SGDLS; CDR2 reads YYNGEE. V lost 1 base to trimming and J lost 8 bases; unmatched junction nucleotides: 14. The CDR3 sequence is CASSVRGTSGSEGTQYF. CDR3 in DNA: TGTGCCAGCAGCGTAAGGGGTACTAGCGGGTCCGAAGGTACGCAGTATTTT.

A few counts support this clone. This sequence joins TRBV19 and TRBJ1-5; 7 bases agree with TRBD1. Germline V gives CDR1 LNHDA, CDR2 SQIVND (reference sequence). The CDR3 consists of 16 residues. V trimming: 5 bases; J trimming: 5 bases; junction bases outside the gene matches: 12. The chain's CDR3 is CASSPPRRQGDQPQHF. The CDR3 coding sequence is TGTGCCAGTAGTCCTCCCCGGAGGCAGGGGGATCAGCCCCAGCATTTT.

The CDR3 sequence is CASSPDRGGIGNQPQHF. CDR3 nucleotide sequence: TGTGCCAGCTCACCGGACAGGGGAGGAATAGGCAATCAGCCCCAGCATTTT. V and J are TRBV18 and TRBJ1-5, with TRBD1 matching 9 bases. In germline, CDR1 is KGHSH, CDR2 LQKENI. V lost 3 bases and J lost 2; bases outside the gene matches: 8. The CDR3 runs 17 residues.

The CDR3 spells CASSQSGIATDTQYF. CDR3 bases: TGCGCCAGCAGCCAGAGCGGCATTGCCACAGATACGCAGTATTTT. The chain recombines TRBV4-1 with TRBJ2-3; a possible D gene is TRBD2 (5 bases). V was shortened by 3 bases and J by 2 bases, with 12 bases between the two germline ends. The CDR3 has 15 amino acids. Per germline, CDR1 MGHRA and CDR2 YSYEKL.

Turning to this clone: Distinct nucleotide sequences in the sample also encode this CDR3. The CDR3 DNA reads TGCGCCAGCAGCCAAGATTCGTATGGCTACACCTTC. It is translated as CASSQDSYGYTF. The V and J genes are TRBV4-1 and TRBJ1-2; no definite D call. The CDR3 is 12 amino acids. Germline V gives CDR1 MGHRA, CDR2 YSYEKL. V was clipped by 0 bases and J by 5 bases, with 4 bases between them.

In DNA form, the CDR3 reads TGTGCTAGTGGTTTGGACGGGCTTGGGACACCCGCCTACGAGCAGTACTTC. Its translation: CASGLDGLGTPAYEQYF. This rearrangement joins TRBV12-5 to TRBJ2-7; D may be TRBD1 (6 bases). CDR1 is LGHNT, CDR2 FRNRAP, per germline. Trimming cost V 1 base and J 2 bases, with 18 bases left between them. The CDR3 sequence is 17 residues long.

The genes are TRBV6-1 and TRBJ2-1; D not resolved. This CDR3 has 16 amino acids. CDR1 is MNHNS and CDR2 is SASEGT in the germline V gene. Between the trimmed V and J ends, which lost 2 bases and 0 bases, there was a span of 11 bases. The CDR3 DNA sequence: TGTGCCAGCAGTGAACGGTCTCCCAACTCCTACAATGAGCAGTTCTTC. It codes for CASSERSPNSYNEQFF.

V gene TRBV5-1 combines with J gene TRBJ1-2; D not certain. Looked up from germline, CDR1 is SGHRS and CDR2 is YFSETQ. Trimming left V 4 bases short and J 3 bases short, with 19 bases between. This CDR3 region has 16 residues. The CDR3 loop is CASSPGGVGEYYGYTF. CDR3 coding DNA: TGCGCCAGCAGCCCCGGTGGGGTCGGGGAATACTATGGCTACACCTTC.

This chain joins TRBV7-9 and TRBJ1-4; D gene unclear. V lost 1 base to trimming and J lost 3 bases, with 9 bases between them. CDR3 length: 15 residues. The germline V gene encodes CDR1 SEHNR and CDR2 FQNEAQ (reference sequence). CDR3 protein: CASSLGRVSNEKLFF. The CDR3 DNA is TGTGCCAGCAGCTTAGGGAGGGTATCTAATGAAAAACTGTTTTTT.

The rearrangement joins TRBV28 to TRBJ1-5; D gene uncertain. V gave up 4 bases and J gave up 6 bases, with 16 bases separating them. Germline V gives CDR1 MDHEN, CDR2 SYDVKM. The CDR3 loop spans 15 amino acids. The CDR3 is CASSSPQATAQPQHF. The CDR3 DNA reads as TGTGCCAGCAGTTCTCCCCAGGCTACGGCTCAGCCCCAGCATTTT.

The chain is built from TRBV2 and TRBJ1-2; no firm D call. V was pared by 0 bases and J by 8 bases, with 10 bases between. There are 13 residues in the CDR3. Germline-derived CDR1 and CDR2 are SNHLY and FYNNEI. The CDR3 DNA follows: TGTGCCAGCAGTGAAGCGCTTCCTGGCGGCTACACCTTC. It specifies CASSEALPGGYTF.

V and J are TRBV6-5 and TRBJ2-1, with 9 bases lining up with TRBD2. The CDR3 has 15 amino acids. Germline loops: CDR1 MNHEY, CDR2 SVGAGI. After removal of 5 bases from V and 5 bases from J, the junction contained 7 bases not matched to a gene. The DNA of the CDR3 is TGTGCCAGCAGTCCTATAGCGGGGGAGAACAATGAGCAGTTCTTC. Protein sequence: CASSPIAGENNEQFF.

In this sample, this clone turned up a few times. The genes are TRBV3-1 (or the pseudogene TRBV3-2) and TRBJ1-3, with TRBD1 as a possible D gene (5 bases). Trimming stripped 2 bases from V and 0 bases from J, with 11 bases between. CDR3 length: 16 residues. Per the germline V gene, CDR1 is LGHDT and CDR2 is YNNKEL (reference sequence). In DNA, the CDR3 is TGTGCCAGCAGCCAACCTACGACAGCCTCTGGAAACACCATATATTTT. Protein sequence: CASSQPTTASGNTIYF.

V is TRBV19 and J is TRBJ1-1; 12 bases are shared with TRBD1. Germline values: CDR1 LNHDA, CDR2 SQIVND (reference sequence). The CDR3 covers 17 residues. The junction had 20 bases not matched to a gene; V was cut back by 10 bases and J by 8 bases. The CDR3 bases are TGTGCCACTGCACCGGGACAGGGGGCGTTTGGGTACTTCGAAGCTTTCTTT. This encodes CATAPGQGAFGYFEAFF.

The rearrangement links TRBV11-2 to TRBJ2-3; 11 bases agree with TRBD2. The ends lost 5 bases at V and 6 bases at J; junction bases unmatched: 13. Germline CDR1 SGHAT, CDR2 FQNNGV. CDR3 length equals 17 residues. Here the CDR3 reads CASSRQTSGAARDTQYF. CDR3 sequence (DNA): TGTGCCAGCAGCCGACAGACTAGCGGGGCGGCACGGGATACGCAGTATTTT.

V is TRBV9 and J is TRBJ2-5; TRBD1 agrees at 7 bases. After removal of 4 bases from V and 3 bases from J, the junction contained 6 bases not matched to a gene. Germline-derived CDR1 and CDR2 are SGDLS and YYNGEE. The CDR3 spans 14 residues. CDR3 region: CASSTGTEKETQYF. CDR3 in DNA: TGTGCCAGCAGCACCGGGACAGAGAAAGAGACCCAGTACTTC.

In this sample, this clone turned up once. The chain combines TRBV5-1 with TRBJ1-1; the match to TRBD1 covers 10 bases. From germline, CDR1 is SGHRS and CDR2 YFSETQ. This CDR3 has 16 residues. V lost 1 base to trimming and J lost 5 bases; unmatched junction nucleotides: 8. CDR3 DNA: TGCGCCAGCAGCTTGCCCAGGGGACAGGGGAAAACTGAAGCTTTCTTT. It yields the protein CASSLPRGQGKTEAFF.

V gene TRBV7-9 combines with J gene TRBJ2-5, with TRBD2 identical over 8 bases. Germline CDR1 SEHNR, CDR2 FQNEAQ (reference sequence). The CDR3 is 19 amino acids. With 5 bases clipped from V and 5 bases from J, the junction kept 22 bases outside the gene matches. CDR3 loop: CASSLPSGTSLIPPETQYF. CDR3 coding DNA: TGTGCCAGCAGCCTCCCCTCCGGGACTAGTCTGATCCCGCCGGAGACCCAGTACTTC.